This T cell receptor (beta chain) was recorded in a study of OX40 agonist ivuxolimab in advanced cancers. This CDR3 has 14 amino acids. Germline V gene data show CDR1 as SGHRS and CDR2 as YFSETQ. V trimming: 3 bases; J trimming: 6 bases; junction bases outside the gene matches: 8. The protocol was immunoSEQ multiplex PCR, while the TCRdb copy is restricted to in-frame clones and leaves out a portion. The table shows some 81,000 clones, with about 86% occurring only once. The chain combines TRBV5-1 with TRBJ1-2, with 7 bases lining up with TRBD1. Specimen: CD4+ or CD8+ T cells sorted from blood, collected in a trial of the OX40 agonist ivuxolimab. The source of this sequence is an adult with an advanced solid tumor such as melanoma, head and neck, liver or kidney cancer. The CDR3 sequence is CASSSGQDWDGYTF. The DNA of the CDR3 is TGCGCCAGCAGCTCTGGACAGGACTGGGATGGCTACACCTTC.